Shown below are 8 T cell receptor beta chains from a single sample sequenced in a study of cytomegalovirus exposure and HLA in healthy donors. In the PCR, 60 Vbeta and 13 Jbeta primers were used. Only in-frame clones appear in the TCRdb table, and some are missing; sequencing was by immunoSEQ multiplex PCR. This sample has about 63,000 clones, with around 85% found just once. The sample consisted of PBMCs. These receptors all come from a woman aged 25 to 39 in good health and CMV-seronegative.

The chain combines TRBV5-1 with TRBJ1-3; 10 bases agree with TRBD1. Germline V lookup: CDR1 SGHRS, CDR2 YFSETQ. CDR3 length: 15 residues. The trim removed 4 bases at V and 4 bases at J, leaving 5 bases unmatched. DNA for the CDR3: TGCGCCAGCAGCCCGAGGACAGGGGGAGGAAACACCATATATTTT. It codes for CASSPRTGGGNTIYF.

The V call is TRBV7-3, the J call TRBJ1-1, with 8 bases aligning to TRBD1. J was trimmed by 2 bases and V by 1 base; bases with no gene match: 6. This CDR3 contains 16 residues. CDR1 SGHTA and CDR2 FQGTGA come from the germline V gene. The CDR3 here is CASSLRATGANTEAFF. DNA of the CDR3: TGTGCCAGCAGCTTAAGGGCGACAGGGGCTAACACTGAAGCTTTCTTT.

V and J are TRBV7-9 and TRBJ1-1, with D possibly matching TRBD1 (5 bases). Germline assignment: CDR1 SEHNR and CDR2 FQNEAQ (reference sequence). The CDR3 is 14 amino acids. Trimming stripped 0 bases from V and 6 bases from J, with 11 bases between. The chain's CDR3 is CASSLAAAGAEAFF. In nucleotides, the CDR3 is TGTGCCAGCAGCTTAGCGGCCGCGGGGGCTGAAGCTTTCTTT.

The chain joins TRBV5-5 to TRBJ2-7, with D perhaps matching TRBD1 (5 bases). Germline CDR1 reads SGHKS; CDR2 reads YYEKEE (reference sequence). V lost 2 bases to trimming and J lost 4 bases, with 13 bases between them. The CDR3 extends over 14 amino acids. The CDR3 is CASSFIQDPYEQYF. The CDR3 bases are TGTGCCAGCAGCTTTATACAGGATCCTTACGAGCAGTACTTC. Full variable domain (remainder filled in from reference TRBV5-5 and TRBJ2-7): DAGVTQSPTHLIKTRGQQVTLRCSPISGHKSVSWYQQVLGQGPQFIFQYYEKEERGRGNFPDRFSARQFPNYSSELNVNALLLGDSALYLCASSFIQDPYEQYFGPGTRLTVT.

The chain is built from TRBV4-2 and TRBJ2-2; TRBD2 is a possible D gene (5 bases). CDR3 size: 15 residues. The germline V gene encodes CDR1 LGHNA and CDR2 YNFKEQ. The V gene lost 4 bases and the J gene lost 7 bases, with 16 bases spanning the gap. The CDR3 spells CASSPLEGSVGELFF. CDR3 in DNA: TGTGCCAGCAGCCCATTAGAGGGTAGTGTCGGGGAGCTGTTTTTT.

This clone occurred a few times. The chain joins TRBV9 to TRBJ1-5, with TRBD1 identical over 10 bases. In germline, CDR1 is SGDLS, CDR2 YYNGEE. This CDR3 spans 14 amino acids. Trimming at V came to 2 bases and at J to 5 bases, leaving 1 base not matched to a gene. Here the CDR3 reads CASSVGTGDQPQHF. The CDR3 coding sequence is TGTGCCAGCAGCGTCGGGACAGGGGATCAGCCCCAGCATTTT.

The chain couples TRBV7-2 to TRBJ1-2, with TRBD1 as a possible D gene (5 bases). The CDR3 extends over 15 amino acids. Per the germline V gene, CDR1 is SGHTA and CDR2 is FQGNSA. V was pared by 0 bases and J by 4 bases, with 12 bases between. This CDR3 is CASSLAGAGSYGYTF. The CDR3 DNA sequence: TGTGCCAGCAGCTTAGCAGGGGCAGGAAGCTATGGCTACACCTTC.

This clone was recorded a few times. The V and J genes are TRBV9 and TRBJ2-2; the match to TRBD2 covers 9 bases. Germline loops: CDR1 SGDLS, CDR2 YYNGEE. The V and J ends lost 4 bases and 5 bases, in that order; junction bases with no gene match: 3. The CDR3 length is 14 residues. CDR3 amino acids: CASSYTSGTGELFF. Here the CDR3 DNA reads TGTGCCAGCAGCTACACTAGCGGGACCGGGGAGCTGTTTTTT.